This is a list of T cell receptor beta chains from one sample in a study of T cell repertoires in cytomegalovirus infection. Each CDR3 protein is one row after TCRdb ran MiXCR on the reads. The table has more than 200,000 distinct CDR3 sequences, approximately 9.1% seen once. Material for sequencing was PBMCs. Source of these receptors: a human donor in good health (CMV status not recorded). Some clones in this sample may be carry-over from other donors' samples. Both conserved end residues are part of each CDR3. A D gene is named only where the DNA matches it firmly. A row's size may be missing; if present it is once, few, many or a size class.

few	TRBD1	TRBJ1-5	TRBV12-3/TRBV12-4	CASRMGQGSNQPQHF	TGTGCCAGCAGGATGGGACAGGGTAGCAATCAGCCCCAGCATTTT
many	TRBD1	TRBJ1-1	TRBV10-2	CASSRDSSTEAFF	TGCGCCAGCAGTAGGGACAGTTCCACTGAAGCTTTCTTT
many	.	TRBJ1-3	TRBV6-2/TRBV6-3	CASRTEGWRGNTIYF	TGTGCCAGCAGAACTGAGGGTTGGAGAGGAAACACCATATATTTT
many	.	TRBJ1-1	TRBV28	CASSLGVRVNTEAFF	TGTGCCAGCAGTTTAGGGGTCCGTGTGAACACTGAAGCTTTCTTT
few	.	TRBJ1-5	TRBV28	CASSSQGPNQPQHF	TGTGCCAGCAGTTCCCAGGGTCCTAATCAGCCCCAGCATTTT
many	.	TRBJ1-2	TRBV7-9	CASPKKDPEDGYTF	TGTGCCAGCCCCAAGAAGGACCCGGAGGATGGCTACACCTTC
many	.	TRBJ2-1	TRBV6-2/TRBV6-3	CASSYSTGTLYNEQFF	TGTGCCAGCAGTTACTCGACCGGGACCCTCTACAATGAGCAGTTCTTC
few	.	TRBJ2-7	TRBV27	CASSSPDRAGYEQYF	TGTGCCAGCAGCTCGCCCGACAGGGCGGGGTACGAGCAGTACTTC
many	.	TRBJ1-1	TRBV7-6	CASSLLAMNTEAFF	TGTGCCAGCAGCTTACTAGCTATGAACACTGAAGCTTTCTTT
.	TRBD2	TRBJ2-5	TRBV28	CASSLSGSVEETQYF	TGTGCCAGCAGTTTAAGCGGGAGTGTCGAAGAGACCCAGTACTTC
many	TRBD2	TRBJ2-1	TRBV24-1	CATSDGLAGGGDEQFF	TGTGCCACCAGTGATGGACTAGCGGGAGGGGGCGATGAGCAGTTCTTC
many	.	TRBJ1-2	TRBV7-2	CASSLASGGGYGYTF	TGTGCCAGCAGCTTAGCGTCGGGGGGCGGCTATGGCTACACCTTC
many	TRBD2	TRBJ2-1	TRBV6-2/TRBV6-3	CASRPMGAGTSGKDSYNEQFF	TGTGCCAGCAGACCTATGGGGGCCGGGACTAGCGGGAAGGATTCCTACAATGAGCAGTTCTTC
few	TRBD1	TRBJ1-5	TRBV6-2/TRBV6-3	CASRDRETQPQHF	TGTGCCAGCAGGGACAGGGAGACTCAGCCCCAGCATTTT
few	TRBD2	TRBJ2-7	TRBV7-2	CASSHGRNFLSGGEQYF	TGTGCCAGCAGCCACGGGCGGAACTTTTTGAGCGGGGGGGAGCAGTACTTC
few	.	TRBJ2-5	TRBV5-4	CASSLGVVGVETQYF	TGTGCCAGCAGCTTGGGCGTGGTGGGGGTGGAGACCCAGTACTTC
.	.	TRBJ2-3	TRBV5-1	CASSLGGTRSDTQYF	TGCGCCAGCAGCTTGGGCGGGACTCGCTCAGATACGCAGTATTTT
.	.	TRBJ2-1	TRBV19	CASSIKQGGEQFF	TGTGCCAGTAGTATAAAACAGGGAGGCGAGCAGTTCTTC
.	TRBD1	TRBJ1-5	TRBV20-1	CSARVGQVGNQPQHF	TGCAGTGCTAGAGTTGGACAGGTCGGCAATCAGCCCCAGCATTTT
medium-sized	.	TRBJ2-5	TRBV7-8	CASSPYSGGTQETQYF	TGTGCCAGCAGCCCCTATTCGGGCGGGACGCAAGAGACCCAGTACTTC
.	.	TRBJ2-3	TRBV7-2	CASSLGVSSDSTDTQYF	TGTGCCAGCAGCTTAGGTGTATCTAGCGACAGCACAGATACGCAGTATTTT
.	.	TRBJ1-2	TRBV5-6	CASSWVTLNYGYTF	TGTGCCAGCAGCTGGGTGACACTTAACTATGGCTACACCTTC
.	TRBD1	TRBJ2-1	TRBV10-2	CASEGQGSNEQFF	TGCGCCAGCGAAGGACAGGGTAGCAATGAGCAGTTCTTC
.	TRBD2	TRBJ2-5	TRBV5-1	CASSLGGLAGEETQYF	TGCGCCAGCAGCTTGGGGGGGCTAGCGGGAGAAGAGACCCAGTACTTC
many	TRBD2	TRBJ2-3	TRBV6-2/TRBV6-3	CASTPILAGGPDGTQYF	TGTGCCAGCACCCCAATCCTAGCGGGAGGGCCGGATGGTACGCAGTATTTT
few	.	TRBJ2-4	TRBV20-1	CSAMTVAKNIQYF	TGCAGTGCCATGACAGTAGCCAAAAACATTCAGTACTTC
few	.	TRBJ1-2	TRBV5-6	CASSLQGVAGYTF	TGTGCCAGCAGCTTACAAGGGGTGGCTGGCTACACCTTC
.	.	TRBJ1-2	TRBV7-6	CASSLLNLYGYTF	TGTGCCAGCAGCTTATTAAACCTCTATGGCTACACCTTC
few	.	TRBJ2-1	TRBV4-1	CASSQTEYNEQFF	TGCGCCAGCAGCCAGACCGAGTACAATGAGCAGTTCTTC
many	.	TRBJ2-1	TRBV6-2/TRBV6-3	CASSWGSQAGNEQFF	TGTGCCAGCAGTTGGGGTTCTCAAGCCGGCAATGAGCAGTTCTTC
many	.	TRBJ2-3	TRBV7-9	CASSAAVSVADTQYF	TGTGCCAGCAGCGCAGCCGTGTCAGTCGCAGATACGCAGTATTTT
many	.	TRBJ2-2	TRBV7-2	CASSYPLGNTGELFF	TGTGCCAGCAGCTATCCCTTGGGAAATACCGGGGAGCTGTTTTTT
many	.	TRBJ2-7	TRBV7-9	CASSLTAYEQYF	TGTGCCAGCAGCTTGACAGCCTACGAGCAGTACTTC
once	.	TRBJ1-1	TRBV18	CASSPDSWTEAFF	TGTGCCAGCTCACCAGACAGTTGGACTGAAGCTTTCTTT
many	.	TRBJ2-1	TRBV6-4	CASGTGSSSYNEQFF	TGTGCCAGCGGAACAGGGTCCAGCTCCTACAATGAGCAGTTCTTC
.	.	TRBJ2-1	TRBV28	CASSLWKQGHEQFF	TGTGCCAGCAGTTTATGGAAACAGGGCCATGAGCAGTTCTTC
.	.	TRBJ1-4	TRBV12-3/TRBV12-4	CASSQAAATNEKLFF	TGTGCCAGCAGCCAGGCGGCTGCAACTAATGAAAAACTGTTTTTT
many	TRBD2	TRBJ2-7	TRBV11-2	CASSLRGLAGGPFYEQYF	TGTGCCAGCAGCTTGAGGGGTCTAGCGGGAGGGCCTTTCTACGAGCAGTACTTC
many	TRBD1	TRBJ1-2	TRBV6-8	CASSRQGDGYTF	TGTGCCAGCAGTCGACAGGGTGACGGCTACACCTTC
many	.	TRBJ1-2	TRBV6-5	CASSYRTDYGYTF	TGTGCCAGCAGTTACAGGACGGATTATGGCTACACCTTC
.	.	TRBJ2-7	TRBV15	CATSRVGDRGANEQYF	TGTGCCACCAGCAGAGTGGGAGACCGGGGAGCGAACGAGCAGTACTTC
many	.	TRBJ2-7	TRBV7-2	CASTQGGGSSYEQYF	TGTGCCAGCACCCAAGGAGGGGGTTCGTCCTACGAGCAGTACTTC
many	TRBD1	TRBJ1-2	TRBV12-3/TRBV12-4	CAIRQGGYGYTF	TGTGCCATCCGACAGGGCGGCTATGGCTACACCTTC
many	.	TRBJ1-1	TRBV11-3	CASSHFGGTTEAFF	TGTGCCAGCAGCCACTTTGGGGGAACCACTGAAGCTTTCTTT
many	TRBD2	TRBJ2-2	TRBV7-2	CASSGSTSGGVTGELFF	TGTGCCAGCAGCGGATCGACTAGCGGGGGAGTCACCGGGGAGCTGTTTTTT